This T cell receptor (beta chain) emerged from a study of PD-1 blockade in classical Hodgkin lymphoma. Regarding the study as a whole: Newly diagnosed patients reportedly had lower baseline TCR diversity than healthy donors. By C4D1 there was a significant rise in CD4+ TCR diversity but not in CD8+ TCR diversity. Those patients who began receiving nivolumab less than 1 year after ASCT had lower diversity, and they were excluded. Newly diagnosed patients and complete responders had comparable diversity at baseline.

Sequencing was performed with immunoSEQ multiplex PCR; in TCRdb, only in-frame clones are kept and a portion is missing. The sample has around 150,000 clones, around four fifths seen once. To note about this clone: No antigen is known for it.

Trimming took 1 base from V and 8 from J, leaving 17 bases between them. Germline CDR1 is MNHNY and CDR2 is SVGAGI (reference sequence). CDR3 length: 16 amino acids. All trial patients relapsed after autologous stem cell transplantation. The J gene is TRBJ2-2, the V gene TRBV6-6, with D maybe TRBD1 (6 bases). The sequences come from peripheral blood mononuclear cells (PBMCs), collected before the second cycle of nivolumab. The TCR was taken from a human donor with classical Hodgkin lymphoma. The CDR3 sequence is CASSYLKGVITGELFF. The CDR3 region has the DNA TGTGCCAGCAGTTACTTAAAGGGGGTGATAACGGGGGAGCTGTTTTTT.